Following are 16 T cell receptor beta chains from one sample sequenced in a study of beta chain features in type 1 diabetes. Of the isolated RNA, all was reverse transcribed, and so the sequenced material was expressed TCRB transcripts. TCRdb's table, derived via immunoSEQ multiplex PCR, lists solely in-frame clones and lacks some. The sample yields a few hundred thousand clones, about 14% seen once. Study-wide results and limits: Shortening of TCRB CDR3s, moderate but significant, appeared in all four CD4+ subsets of Type 1 diabetes patients.

Antigens for these TCRs are unknown. What was sequenced was naive CD4+ T cells from blood. All receptors derive from a man aged 30-40 years with type 1 diabetes.

As concerns this clone: Distinct nucleotide sequences in the sample also encode this CDR3. This chain connects TRBV30 to TRBJ1-5, with D uncertain. The CDR3 spans 14 residues. V lost 1 base and J lost 1, with 8 bases in between. Germline CDR1 is GTSNPN and CDR2 is SVGIG (reference sequence). CDR3 region: CAWSGGGSNQPQHF. The CDR3 bases are TGTGCCTGGAGTGGAGGTGGGAGCAATCAGCCCCAGCATTTT.

V usage is TRBV19 and J usage is TRBJ2-1, with 8 nucleotides matching TRBD2. Unmatched junction bases numbered 10, after V lost 9 bases and J lost 3 bases. The CDR3 loop spans 15 amino acids. Germline V gene data show CDR1 as LNHDA and CDR2 as SQIVND (reference sequence). The DNA for the CDR3 is TGTGCCAGCAAACAAGCGGGAGTAGGCTACAATGAGCAGTTCTTC. Protein: CASKQAGVGYNEQFF.

J is TRBJ1-1 and V is TRBV9; 10 positions match TRBD1. Trimming removed 5 bases from V and 11 bases from J; junction bases left unmatched: 15. Germline V lookup: CDR1 SGDLS, CDR2 YYNGEE. The CDR3 contains 15 residues. The DNA of the CDR3 is TGTGCCAGCAGAGAGAAGACAGGGGGCCCCGGTCGGGCTTTCTTT. As protein: CASREKTGGPGRAFF.

The chain employs TRBV2 and TRBJ2-1; 12 bases line up with TRBD2. This CDR3 has 14 residues. V lost 10 bases and J lost 4; bases outside the gene matches: 5. Germline V lookup: CDR1 SNHLY, CDR2 FYNNEI. CDR3 residues: CATRGLAGYNEQFF. CDR3 sequence (DNA): TGTGCCACCCGGGGACTAGCGGGTTACAATGAGCAGTTCTTC.

The genes are TRBV29-1 and TRBJ2-7; 7 positions agree with TRBD2. Germline CDR1 SQVTM, CDR2 ANQGSEA. V lost 4 bases to trimming and J lost 4 bases; unmatched junction nucleotides: 10. The CDR3 consists of 14 residues. As DNA, the CDR3 is TGCAGCGTTGGACGGGCGGGAGTAGGTTACGAGCAGTACTTC. This sequence encodes CSVGRAGVGYEQYF.

V and J are TRBV6-4 and TRBJ1-2, with 8 bases that match TRBD1. Per germline, CDR1 MRHNA and CDR2 SNTAGT. With V trimmed by 6 bases and J by 8 bases, 14 bases remained unmatched. The CDR3 has 15 amino acids. CDR3 region: CASRGQGIGAGGYTF. CDR3 DNA: TGTGCCAGCAGAGGACAGGGTATTGGTGCGGGCGGCTACACCTTC.

This clone was counted between two and nine times. The chain recombines TRBV12-5 with TRBJ2-2; the match to TRBD1 covers 7 bases. The germline V gene has CDR1 LGHNT and CDR2 FRNRAP. V shed 6 bases and J 4 bases; nucleotides not matched to a gene: 5. The CDR3 extends over 14 amino acids. DNA for the CDR3: TGTGCTAGTGGGGGACAGTATGGCACCGGGGAGCTGTTTTTT. Encoded protein: CASGGQYGTGELFF.

This chain uses TRBV7-9 with TRBJ1-2; D is unresolved. Germline V CDR1 and CDR2: SEHNR, FQNEAQ (reference sequence). Trimming took off 3 bases at V and 4 bases at J, with 9 bases between the two ends. The CDR3 runs to 13 residues. The CDR3 spells CASSFGGTYGYTF. CDR3 in DNA: TGTGCCAGCAGCTTCGGCGGAACCTATGGCTACACCTTC. Based on the CDR3 plus reference TRBV7-9 and TRBJ1-2, the full variable domain is DTGVSQNPRHKITKRGQNVTFRCDPISEHNRLYWYRQTLGQGPEFLTYFQNEAQLEKSRLLSDRFSAERPKGSFSTLEIQRTEQGDSAMYLCASSFGGTYGYTFGSGTRLTVV.

This chain joins TRBV6-1 and TRBJ1-2; D remains ambiguous. The V gene's germline CDR1 is MNHNS and CDR2 SASEGT. The CDR3 is made up of 13 amino acids. V was trimmed by 5 bases and J by 8 bases, leaving 15 bases between them. As DNA, the CDR3 is TGTGCCAGCAGTCAAACCGACCGCGGGGGCTACACCTTC. The encoded protein is CASSQTDRGGYTF.

The gene calls are TRBV6-7 and TRBJ2-1, with D maybe TRBD1 (6 bases). TRBV6-7 is known as an ORF, though its function is uncertain. The CDR3 spans 15 residues. The ends were cut back, 4 bases at V and 10 bases at J, with 20 bases in the middle. This CDR3 is CASSCRDILSGEQFF. The CDR3 nucleotides read TGTGCCAGCAGTTGCCGGGACATTCTTTCGGGCGAGCAGTTCTTC.

This clone was seen only a few times. The chain is built from TRBV23-1 and TRBJ2-1; tentatively, D is TRBD2 (5 bases). TRBV23-1 is an ORF, and what it does is uncertain. V lost 4 bases, J lost 7 bases, and 17 bases lay in between. The CDR3 is 15 amino acids. The DNA of the CDR3 is TGCGCCAGCAGTCCCCCGGAGGACCGTTGGAATGAGCAGTTCTTC. Translated, it gives CASSPPEDRWNEQFF.

The chain carries TRBV20-1 and TRBJ2-5, with a tentative D call TRBD2 (6 bases). The CDR3 extends over 11 amino acids. V was pared by 3 bases and J by 4 bases, with 6 bases between. CDR1 and CDR2 (germline): DFQATT, SNEGSKA (reference sequence). The CDR3 here is CSARGGETQYF. In nucleotides, the CDR3 is TGCAGTGCTAGGGGGGGAGAGACCCAGTACTTC.

This clone was detected only a few times. The V call is TRBV11-2, the J call TRBJ2-1; D gene uncertain. The germline V gene encodes CDR1 SGHAT and CDR2 FQNNGV. V lost 7 bases and J 6 bases, leaving 7 bases between the germline ends. This CDR3 has 11 amino acids. CDR3 region: CASTPFNEQFF. The CDR3 nucleotides read TGTGCCAGCACTCCCTTCAATGAGCAGTTCTTC.

This clone was observed a handful of times. The chain employs TRBV5-1 and TRBJ1-1, with D tentatively TRBD1 (6 bases). Trimming pared 2 bases from V and 10 bases from J, leaving 12 bases between. The CDR3 runs to 12 residues. The V gene's germline CDR1 is SGHRS and CDR2 YFSETQ. The CDR3 here is CASSFSGVGAFF. The CDR3 DNA reads TGCGCCAGCAGCTTTTCAGGGGTTGGAGCTTTCTTT.

V usage is TRBV7-4 and J usage is TRBJ1-2, with a tentative D call TRBD1 (5 bases). Germline-derived CDR1 and CDR2 are SGHVT and SQSDAQ. V lost 5 bases and J 6 bases, leaving 13 bases between the germline ends. This CDR3 contains 13 residues. The CDR3: CASSAGTVDGYTF. DNA of the CDR3: TGTGCCAGCAGCGCCGGGACTGTAGATGGCTACACCTTC.

The table lists this clone with a few counts. V gene TRBV5-1 combines with J gene TRBJ2-3; 11 nucleotides line up with TRBD2. Germline V lookup: CDR1 SGHRS, CDR2 YFSETQ. This CDR3 contains 14 residues. The trim removed 4 bases at V and 8 bases at J, leaving 6 bases unmatched. The CDR3 here is CASSPTSGGGTQYF. The CDR3 region has the DNA TGCGCCAGCAGCCCTACTAGCGGGGGTGGTACGCAGTATTTT.